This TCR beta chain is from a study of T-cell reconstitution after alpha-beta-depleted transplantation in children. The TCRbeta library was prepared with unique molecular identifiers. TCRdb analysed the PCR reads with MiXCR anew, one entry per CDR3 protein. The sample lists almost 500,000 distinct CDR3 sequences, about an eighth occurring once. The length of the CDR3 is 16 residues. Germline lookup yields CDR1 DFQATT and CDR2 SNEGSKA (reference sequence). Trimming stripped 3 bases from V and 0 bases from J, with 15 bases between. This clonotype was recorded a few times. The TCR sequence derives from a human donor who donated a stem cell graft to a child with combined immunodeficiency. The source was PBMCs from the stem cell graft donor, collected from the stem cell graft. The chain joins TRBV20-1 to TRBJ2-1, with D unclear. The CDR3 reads CSASSLLTSSYNEQFF. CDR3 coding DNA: TGCAGTGCTAGCTCGCTACTAACAAGCTCCTACAATGAGCAGTTCTTC.